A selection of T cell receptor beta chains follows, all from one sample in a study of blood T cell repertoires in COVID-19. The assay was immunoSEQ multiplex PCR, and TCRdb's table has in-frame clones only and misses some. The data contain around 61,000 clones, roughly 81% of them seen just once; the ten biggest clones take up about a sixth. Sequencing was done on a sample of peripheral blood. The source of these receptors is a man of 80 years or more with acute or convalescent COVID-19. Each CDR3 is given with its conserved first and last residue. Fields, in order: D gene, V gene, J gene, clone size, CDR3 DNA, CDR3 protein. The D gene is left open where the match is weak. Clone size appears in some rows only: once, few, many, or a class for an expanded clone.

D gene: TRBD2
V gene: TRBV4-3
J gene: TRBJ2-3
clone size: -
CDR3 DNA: TGCGCCAGCAGCCAGGGGGGCGGGAGGGGTGATACGCAGTATTTT
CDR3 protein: CASSQGGGRGDTQYF

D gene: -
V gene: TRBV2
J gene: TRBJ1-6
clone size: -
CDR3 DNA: TGTGCCAGCAGTGAACGGGTCGATAATTCACCCCTCCACTTT
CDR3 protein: CASSERVDNSPLHF

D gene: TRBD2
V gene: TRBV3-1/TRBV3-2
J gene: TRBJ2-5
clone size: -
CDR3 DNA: TGTGCCAGCAGCCAAGATGCTAGCGGGACGGGGACCCAGTACTTC
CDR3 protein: CASSQDASGTGTQYF

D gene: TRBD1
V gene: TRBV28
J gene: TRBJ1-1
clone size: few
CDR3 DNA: TGTGCCAGCAGTTTCCTTGGGACAGGGAACACTGAAGCTTTCTTT
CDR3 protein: CASSFLGTGNTEAFF

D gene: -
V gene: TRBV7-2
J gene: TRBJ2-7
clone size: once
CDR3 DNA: TGTGCCAGCAGCTTGTCCGGAGGCGAGCAGTACTTC
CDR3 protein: CASSLSGGEQYF

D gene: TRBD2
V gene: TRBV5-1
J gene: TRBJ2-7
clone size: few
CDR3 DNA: TGCGCCAGCAGCTGGAGGCGGGAGCCCTACGAGCAGTACTTC
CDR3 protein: CASSWRREPYEQYF

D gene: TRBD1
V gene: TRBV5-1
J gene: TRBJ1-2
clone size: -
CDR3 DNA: TGCGCCAGCTCTGAACAGGGGAGCCTGGAGCGAGGCTACACCTTC
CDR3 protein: CASSEQGSLERGYTF

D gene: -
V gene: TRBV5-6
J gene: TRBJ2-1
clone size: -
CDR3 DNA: TGTGCCAGCAGCACTTTACGGACAGTATCTGAGCAGTTCTTC
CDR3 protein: CASSTLRTVSEQFF

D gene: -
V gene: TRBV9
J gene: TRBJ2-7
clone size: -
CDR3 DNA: TGTGCCAGCAAGGGGGAGCAGTACTTC
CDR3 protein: CASKGEQYF

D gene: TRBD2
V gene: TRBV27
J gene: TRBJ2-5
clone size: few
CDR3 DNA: TGTGCCAGCAGGACAGGACTAGCGGGAGATGGGGAGACCCAGTACTTC
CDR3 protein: CASRTGLAGDGETQYF

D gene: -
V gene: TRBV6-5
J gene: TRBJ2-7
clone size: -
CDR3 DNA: TGTGCCAGCAGTTCGACAGTCTCCTACGAGCAGTACTTC
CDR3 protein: CASSSTVSYEQYF

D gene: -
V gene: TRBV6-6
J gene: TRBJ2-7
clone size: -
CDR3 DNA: TGTGCCAGCAGTTCCGCCGAGCTCACGGACGAGCAGTACTTC
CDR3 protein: CASSSAELTDEQYF

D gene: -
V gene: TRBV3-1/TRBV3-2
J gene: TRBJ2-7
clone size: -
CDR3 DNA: TGTGCCAGCAGCCAAGATAGTACTAGCCGGCAGTACTTC
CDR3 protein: CASSQDSTSRQYF

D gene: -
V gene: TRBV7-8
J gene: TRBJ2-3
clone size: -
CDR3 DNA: TGTGCCAGCAGCTTATCCCCAGGCACAGATACGCAGTATTTT
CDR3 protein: CASSLSPGTDTQYF

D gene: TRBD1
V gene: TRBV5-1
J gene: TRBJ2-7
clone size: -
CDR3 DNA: TGCGCCAGCAGCTTGGATACAGGGGGCGAGCAGTACTTC
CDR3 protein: CASSLDTGGEQYF

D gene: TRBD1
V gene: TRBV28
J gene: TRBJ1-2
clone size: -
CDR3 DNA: TGTGCCAGCAGTTTAGAGGGACAGGTTTATGGCTACACCTTC
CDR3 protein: CASSLEGQVYGYTF

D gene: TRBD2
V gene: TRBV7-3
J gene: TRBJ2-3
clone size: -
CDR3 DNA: TGTGCCAACAGCATTGGGACTAGCGGGAGCGCAGATACGCAGTATTTT
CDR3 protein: CANSIGTSGSADTQYF

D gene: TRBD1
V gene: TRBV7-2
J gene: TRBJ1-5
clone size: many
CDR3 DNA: TGTGCCAGCAGCTTAGGGCCGGGACAGGATCAGCCCCAGCATTTT
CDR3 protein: CASSLGPGQDQPQHF

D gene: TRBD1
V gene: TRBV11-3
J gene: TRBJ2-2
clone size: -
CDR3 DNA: TGTGCCAGCAGCCCGATCCTCGGGACAGCGAACACCGGGGAGCTGTTTTTT
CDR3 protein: CASSPILGTANTGELFF

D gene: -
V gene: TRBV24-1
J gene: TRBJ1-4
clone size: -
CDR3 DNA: TGTGCCACCAGTGATTTGAAGGAGGGAGTTGAAAAACTGTTTTTT
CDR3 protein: CATSDLKEGVEKLFF

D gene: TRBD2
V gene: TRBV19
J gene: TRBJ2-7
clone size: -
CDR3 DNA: TGTGCCAGTAGTACGAGGACTAGCGGGAGGTCCTACGAGCAGTACTTC
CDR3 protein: CASSTRTSGRSYEQYF

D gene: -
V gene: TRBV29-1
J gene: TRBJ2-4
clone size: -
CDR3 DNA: TGCAGCGTCAGTCCCCGGGGGGCTCGGCAGTACTTC
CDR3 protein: CSVSPRGARQYF

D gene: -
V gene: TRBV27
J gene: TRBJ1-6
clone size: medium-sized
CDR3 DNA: TGTGCCAGCAGTTTTCTGGGAGGGGATTATGGTAATTCACCCCTCCACTTT
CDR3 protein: CASSFLGGDYGNSPLHF

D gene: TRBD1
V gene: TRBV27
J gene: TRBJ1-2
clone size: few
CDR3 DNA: TGTGCCAGCAGCTTTGGACAGGGTGAGCACTATGGCTACACCTTC
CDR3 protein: CASSFGQGEHYGYTF

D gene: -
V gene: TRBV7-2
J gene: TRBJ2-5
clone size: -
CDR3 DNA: TGTGCCAGCAGCTCATCGACAGGCCGAAAGACCCAGTACTTC
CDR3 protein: CASSSSTGRKTQYF

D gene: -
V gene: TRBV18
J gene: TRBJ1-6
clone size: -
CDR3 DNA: TGTGCCAGGTCTCCGGGTGGCGTCGTCCTCCACTTT
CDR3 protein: CARSPGGVVLHF

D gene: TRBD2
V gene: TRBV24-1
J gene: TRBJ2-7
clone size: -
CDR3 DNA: TGTGCCACCAGTGCCTGGGGGGGGGACGAGCAGTACTTC
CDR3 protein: CATSAWGGDEQYF

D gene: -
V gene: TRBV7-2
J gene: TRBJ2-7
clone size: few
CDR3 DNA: TGTGCCAGCAGCCCGCAAGGGGACGAGCAGTACTTC
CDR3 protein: CASSPQGDEQYF

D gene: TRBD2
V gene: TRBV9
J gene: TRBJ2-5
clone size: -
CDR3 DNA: TGTGCCAGCAGCCCCGGGACTAGCGGGGGCCGGTACCAAGAGACCCAGTACTTC
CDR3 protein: CASSPGTSGGRYQETQYF

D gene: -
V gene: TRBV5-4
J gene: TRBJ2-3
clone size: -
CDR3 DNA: TGTGCCAGCAGTCCTCCGCCCACAGGGAACACAGATACGCAGTATTTT
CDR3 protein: CASSPPPTGNTDTQYF

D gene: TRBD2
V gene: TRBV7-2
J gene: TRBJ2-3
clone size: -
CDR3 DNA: TGTGCCAGCAGCACCGGGAGGGGGGGGAACACAGATACGCAGTATTTT
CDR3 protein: CASSTGRGGNTDTQYF

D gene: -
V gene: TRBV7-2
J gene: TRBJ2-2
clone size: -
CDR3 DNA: TGTGCCAGCAGCTTAATCGCGAACACCGGGGAGCTGTTTTTT
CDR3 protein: CASSLIANTGELFF

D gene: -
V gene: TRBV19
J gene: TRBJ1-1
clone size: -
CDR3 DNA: TGTGCCAGTAGTGGGTTGGGAACAGGCACTGAAGCTTTCTTT
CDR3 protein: CASSGLGTGTEAFF

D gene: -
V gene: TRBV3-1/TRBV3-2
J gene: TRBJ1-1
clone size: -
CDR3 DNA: TGTGCCAGCAGCCAAGTCGGACAGTTGAACACTGAAGCTTTCTTT
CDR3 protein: CASSQVGQLNTEAFF

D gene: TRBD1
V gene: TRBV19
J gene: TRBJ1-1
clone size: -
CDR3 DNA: TGTGCCAGTAGACAGGGGGGGGTTACAAGAACTGAAGCTTTCTTT
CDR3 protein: CASRQGGVTRTEAFF

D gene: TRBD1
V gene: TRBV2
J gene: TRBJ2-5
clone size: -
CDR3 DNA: TGTGCCAGCAGTTTTAACAGGGGGCAAGAGACCCAGTACTTC
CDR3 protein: CASSFNRGQETQYF

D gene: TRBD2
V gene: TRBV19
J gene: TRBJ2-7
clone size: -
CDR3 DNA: TGTGCCAGTAGTATAAGGCGGGGGGCGTCCTACGAGCAGTACTTC
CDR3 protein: CASSIRRGASYEQYF

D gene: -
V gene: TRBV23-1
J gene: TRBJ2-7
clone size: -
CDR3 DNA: TGCGCCAGCAGTCAATCTCAGGCGGAGCAGTACTTC
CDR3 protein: CASSQSQAEQYF

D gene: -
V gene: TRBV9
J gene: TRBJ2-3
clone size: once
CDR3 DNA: TGTGCCAGCAGCGTCCAGGGGGATACGCAGTATTTT
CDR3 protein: CASSVQGDTQYF

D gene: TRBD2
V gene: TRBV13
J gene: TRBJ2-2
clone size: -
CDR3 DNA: TGTGCCAGCAGCCCTACCGGGACTAGCGGGAGGGCCCCCGGGGAGCTGTTTTTT
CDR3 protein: CASSPTGTSGRAPGELFF

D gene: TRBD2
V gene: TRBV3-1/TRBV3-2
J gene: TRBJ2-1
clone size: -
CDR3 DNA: TGTGCCAGCAGCCCCCCTTTAGGGACTAGGCGCGATGAGCAGTTCTTC
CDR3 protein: CASSPPLGTRRDEQFF

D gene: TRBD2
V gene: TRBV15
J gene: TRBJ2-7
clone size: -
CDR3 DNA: TGTGCCACCAGCACGGGACTACGGGAGCAGTACTTC
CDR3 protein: CATSTGLREQYF

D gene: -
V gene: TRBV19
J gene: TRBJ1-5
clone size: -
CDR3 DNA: TGTGCCAGTAGGACAGGCGGCAATCAGCCCCAGCATTTT
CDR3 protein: CASRTGGNQPQHF

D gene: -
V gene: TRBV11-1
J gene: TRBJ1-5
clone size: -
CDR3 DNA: TGTGCCAGCAGCCTCAGGGGTAGTCAGCCCCAGCATTTT
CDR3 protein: CASSLRGSQPQHF

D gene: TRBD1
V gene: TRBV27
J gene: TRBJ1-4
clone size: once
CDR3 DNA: TGTGCCAGCAGCTCCGGGACAGGGTTCCCAACTAATGAAAAACTGTTTTTT
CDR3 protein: CASSSGTGFPTNEKLFF

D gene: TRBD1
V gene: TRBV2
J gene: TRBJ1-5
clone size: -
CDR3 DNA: TGTGCCAGCAGTCCAAACTCCGGGACAGGGGGCATTGGCAATCAGCCCCAGCATTTT
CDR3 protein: CASSPNSGTGGIGNQPQHF

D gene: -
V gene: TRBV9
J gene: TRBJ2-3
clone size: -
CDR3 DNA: TGTGCCAGCAGCGTAGTCCCAGCGCTTACAGATACGCAGTATTTT
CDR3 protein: CASSVVPALTDTQYF

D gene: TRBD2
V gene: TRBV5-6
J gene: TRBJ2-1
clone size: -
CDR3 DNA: TGTGCCAGCAGCTTGGAAGGACTAGCGGGTTACTACAATGAGCAGTTCTTC
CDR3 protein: CASSLEGLAGYYNEQFF

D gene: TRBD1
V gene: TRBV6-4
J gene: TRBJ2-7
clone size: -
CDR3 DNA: TGTGCCAGCAGTGGAGGTCAGGGGGCTCGCGAGCAGTACTTC
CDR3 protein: CASSGGQGAREQYF

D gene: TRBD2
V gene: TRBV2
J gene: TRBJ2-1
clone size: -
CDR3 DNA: TGTGCCAGCGGGGGGGGTCCGAATTACAATGAGCAGTTCTTC
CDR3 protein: CASGGGPNYNEQFF

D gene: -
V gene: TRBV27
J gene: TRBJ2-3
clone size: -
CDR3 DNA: TGTGCCAGCAGTTTTCGGGGGACTGGCGATACGCAGTATTTT
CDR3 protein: CASSFRGTGDTQYF

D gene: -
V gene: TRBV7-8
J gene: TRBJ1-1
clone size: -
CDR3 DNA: TGTGCCAGCAGCTTGGGGGGAAGACCTGAAGCTTTCTTT
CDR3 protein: CASSLGGRPEAFF

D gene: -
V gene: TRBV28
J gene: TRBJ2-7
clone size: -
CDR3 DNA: TGTGCCAGCAGTCTAATTAGGAGCTCCTACGAGCAGTACTTC
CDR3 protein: CASSLIRSSYEQYF

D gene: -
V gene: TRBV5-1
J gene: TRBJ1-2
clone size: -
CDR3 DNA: TGCGCCAGCAGCTTGGAGGGCGTCAGGGAAGGTTATGGCTACACCTTC
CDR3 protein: CASSLEGVREGYGYTF

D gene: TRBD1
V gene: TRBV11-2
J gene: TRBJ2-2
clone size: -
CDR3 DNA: TGTGCCAGCAGCTCGTGGGGGACAGGGCAAGCCGGGGAGCTGTTTTTT
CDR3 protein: CASSSWGTGQAGELFF

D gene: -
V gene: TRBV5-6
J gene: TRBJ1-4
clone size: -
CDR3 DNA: TGTGCCAGCAGCTCTTCAGGGGTAGAAGAAAAACTGTTTTTT
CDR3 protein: CASSSSGVEEKLFF

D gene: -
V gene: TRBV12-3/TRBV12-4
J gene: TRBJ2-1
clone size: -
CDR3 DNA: TGTGCCAGCACCCCTTCAATCGGGGATGAGCAGTTCTTC
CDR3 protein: CASTPSIGDEQFF